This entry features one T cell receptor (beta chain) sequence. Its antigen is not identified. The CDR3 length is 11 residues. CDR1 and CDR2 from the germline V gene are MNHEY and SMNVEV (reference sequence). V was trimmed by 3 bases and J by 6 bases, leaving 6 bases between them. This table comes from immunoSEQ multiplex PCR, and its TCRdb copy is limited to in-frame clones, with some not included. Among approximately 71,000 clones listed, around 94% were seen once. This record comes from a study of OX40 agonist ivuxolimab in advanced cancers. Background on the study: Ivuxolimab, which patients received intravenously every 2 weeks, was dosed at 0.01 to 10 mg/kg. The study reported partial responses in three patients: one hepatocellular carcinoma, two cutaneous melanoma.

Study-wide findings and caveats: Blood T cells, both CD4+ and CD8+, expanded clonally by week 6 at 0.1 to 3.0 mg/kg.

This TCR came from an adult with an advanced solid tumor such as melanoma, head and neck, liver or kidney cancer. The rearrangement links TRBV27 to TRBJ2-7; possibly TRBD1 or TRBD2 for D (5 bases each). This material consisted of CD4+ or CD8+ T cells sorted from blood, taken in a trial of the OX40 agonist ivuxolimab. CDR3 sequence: CASSFGGEQYF. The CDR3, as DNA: TGTGCCAGCAGTTTTGGGGGCGAGCAGTACTTC.